The T cell receptor (beta chain) under discussion was sequenced for a study of vaccination effects on CD4 cells after COVID-19. Study-wide results and caveats: Early post-infection timepoints were absent, and convalescent patients were few. Common cold coronavirus cross-reactivity was shown by only 1 of 255 vaccine-induced clones in healthy vaccinees.

ViraFEST expansion of antigen-specific CD4+ T cells with viral peptide pools preceded sequencing. Subsequent to roughly 9 days of culture, CD4+ T cells were isolated. As their vaccination, participants received two doses of either BNT162b2 or mRNA-1273. People in the vaccine group had not been infected with SARS-CoV-2 before, and their nucleocapsid antibodies were negative. The culture medium for two million PBMC per well included 10 IU/ml IL-2 and about 10 ug/ml peptides. Sequencing used immunoSEQ multiplex PCR; TCRdb keeps in-frame clones, though not all of them. The sample has roughly 68,000 clones; roughly 74% are singletons. Of note for this clone: What it binds is not known.

V lost 0 bases to trimming and J lost 4 bases, with 22 bases between them. Germline-derived CDR1 and CDR2 are SGHRS and YFSETQ. There are 18 residues in the CDR3. The rearrangement joins TRBV5-1 to TRBJ1-2; TRBD1 might be the D (6 bases). The receptor was isolated from a human donor who received a COVID-19 vaccine. Sequenced material: CD4+ T cells from PBMCs cultured with HCoV-229E spike peptides, taken after COVID-19 vaccination. This CDR3 is CASSLGLAGAGSTYGYTF. The CDR3 DNA is TGCGCCAGCAGCTTGGGTCTGGCAGGGGCCGGGTCGACCTATGGCTACACCTTC.